The clone carrying this T cell receptor (beta chain) showed up just a few times. The source of the sample is a study of shared clonotypes between healthy human individuals. Measured with immunoSEQ multiplex PCR; TCRdb has only the in-frame clones, and not every one. The sample holds roughly 2 million clones, 85% to 95% seen once. The CDR3 extends over 13 amino acids. Germline assignment: CDR1 LGHNA and CDR2 YSLEER. Trimming removed 0 bases from V and 6 bases from J, with 5 bases in between. Sequenced sample: naive CD4+ T cells sorted from blood. Documented subset: CD45RA+ positively selected. The clonotype was recovered from a man between 18 and 29 years old in good health. The rearrangement joins TRBV4-3 to TRBJ2-2; D unresolved. In DNA, the CDR3 is TGCGCCAGCAGCCAAGAAGGGCCCGGGGAGCTGTTTTTT. Protein: CASSQEGPGELFF.